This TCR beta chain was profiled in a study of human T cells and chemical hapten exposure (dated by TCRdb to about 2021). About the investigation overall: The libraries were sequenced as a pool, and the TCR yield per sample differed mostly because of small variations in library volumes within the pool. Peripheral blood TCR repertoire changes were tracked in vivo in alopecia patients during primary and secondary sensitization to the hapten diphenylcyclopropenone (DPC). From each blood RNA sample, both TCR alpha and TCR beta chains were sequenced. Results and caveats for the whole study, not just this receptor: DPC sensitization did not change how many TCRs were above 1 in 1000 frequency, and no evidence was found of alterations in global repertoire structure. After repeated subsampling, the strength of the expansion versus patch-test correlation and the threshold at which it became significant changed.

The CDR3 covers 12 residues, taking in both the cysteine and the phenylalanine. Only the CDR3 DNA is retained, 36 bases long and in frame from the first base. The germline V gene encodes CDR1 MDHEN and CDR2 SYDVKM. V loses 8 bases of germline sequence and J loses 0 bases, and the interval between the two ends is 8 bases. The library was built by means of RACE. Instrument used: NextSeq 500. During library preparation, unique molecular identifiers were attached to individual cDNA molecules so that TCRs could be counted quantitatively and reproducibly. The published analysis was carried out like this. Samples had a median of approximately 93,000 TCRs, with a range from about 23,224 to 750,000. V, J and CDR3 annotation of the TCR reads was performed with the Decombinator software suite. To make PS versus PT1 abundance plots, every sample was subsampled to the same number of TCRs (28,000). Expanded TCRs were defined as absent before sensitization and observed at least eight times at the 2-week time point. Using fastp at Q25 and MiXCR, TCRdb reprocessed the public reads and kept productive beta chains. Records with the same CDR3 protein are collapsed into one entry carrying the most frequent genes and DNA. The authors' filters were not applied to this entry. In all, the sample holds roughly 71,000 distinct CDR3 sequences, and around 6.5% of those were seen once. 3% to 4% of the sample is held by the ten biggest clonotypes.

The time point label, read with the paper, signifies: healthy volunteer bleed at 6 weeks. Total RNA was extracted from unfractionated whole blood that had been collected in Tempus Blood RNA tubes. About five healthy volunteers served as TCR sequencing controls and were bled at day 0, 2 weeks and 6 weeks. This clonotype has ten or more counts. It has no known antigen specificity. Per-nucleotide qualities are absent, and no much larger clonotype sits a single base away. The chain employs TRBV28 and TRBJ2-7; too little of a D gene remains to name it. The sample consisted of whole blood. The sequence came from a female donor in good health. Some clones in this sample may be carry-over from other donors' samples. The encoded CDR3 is CASAVPSYEQYF. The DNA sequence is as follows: TGTGCCAGCGCAGTACCCTCCTACGAGCAGTACTTC.